This T cell receptor beta chain originates from a study of T cell repertoires in cytomegalovirus infection (dated by TCRdb to between 2018 and 2021). For the study in its entirety: Donor HLA type was relevant to the analysis, as public TCR beta signatures indicated carriage of CMV infection together with the matching HLA type.

On this clonotype itself: Its antigen remains undetermined. No quality values exist for individual bases; no much larger clone is one base distant.

The research as a whole found: The ex vivo response was dominated by HLA-C-restricted CMV-specific TCR beta clonotypes, which also provided the single most frequent clonotype in two of eight donors. Carriers of CMV infection plus the relevant HLA type were discriminated by the cumulative frequency of public TCR beta family members in the study cohort and in an independent roughly 350-donor cohort.

The sample was run on an Illumina HiSeq 1500. Through fastp at Q25 and MiXCR, TCRdb rebuilt clones from the public reads, retaining in-frame beta chains. Duplicate CDR3 protein sequences are folded into a single record with the most common DNA and genes. The sample has under 850,000 distinct CDR3 sequences on record, less than 40% of them singletons. 2.5% to 3.5% of the sample lies in the top ten. CDR3 length: 16 amino acids, cysteine to phenylalanine. Here the CDR3 DNA is all that survives: 48 bases in frame from base 1. The germline V gene yields SGHRS for CDR1 and YFSETQ for CDR2. Here V drops 5 bases and J drops 1 base, and the junction holds 9 bases not matched to any gene.

The sequenced material came from PBMCs. The chain is made from TRBV5-1 and TRBJ2-5, with 9 bases in between that match TRBD1. This receptor was obtained from a human donor in good health (CMV status not recorded). Some clones in this sample may be carry-over from other donors' samples. The sequenced DNA: TGCGCCAGCAGGACAGGGGGGAGAACTTCCCAAGAGACCCAGTACTTC. Translated, it reads CASRTGGRTSQETQYF.